The entry below describes one T cell receptor (beta chain). Its antigen is currently not known. No base-level quality is on record; no much larger clone is a single base apart. Library preparation was by PCR. Reads for this sample came from an Illumina HiSeq 2500. Molecular barcoding was employed in the preparation of TCR libraries, with unique molecular identifiers being used to normalize TCRbeta repertoire quantification. TCRdb's own reprocessing of the public reads used fastp at Q25 and MiXCR and kept productive beta chains. CDR3 protein duplicates are merged, each entry listing the most common genes and DNA. The sample table shows almost 500,000 distinct CDR3 sequences, and about 10% are seen once. 2% to 2.5% of the sample is in the top ten clones. This entry belongs to a study of T-cell reconstitution after alpha-beta-depleted transplantation in children (dated by TCRdb to the mid-2010s). About the investigation overall: Using TCR repertoire profiling, the study followed T-cell immune reconstitution in a quantitative way in children after TCRalphabeta/CD19-depleted allogeneic hematopoietic cell transplantation.

What the authors observed across the whole study: In some patients, high TCRbeta diversity at day 60 was attributed to recipient T cells and intrathymic progenitors that had survived conditioning. The frequencies of hyperexpanded clones fell over the following months, and after one year, T-cell counts and TCRbeta diversity were mostly attributed to newly produced T cells. The apparently early alphabetaT-cell count recovery about two months after transplant was reportedly dependent on only several hundred rapidly expanded clones derived from non-depleted graft cells.

The treatment or condition label of this sample denotes: allogeneic hematopoietic cell transplantation with graft depleted of TCRalphabeta T cells and CD19 B cells. Transplant recipients were children who received TCRalphabeta/CD19-depleted allogeneic hematopoietic cell grafts. The material sequenced was PBMCs, taken before TCRalphabeta/CD19-depleted stem cell transplant. The clonotype was recovered from a child under 10 years old with inherited bone marrow failure, due to receive a stem cell transplant.

In nucleotide form, the sequence is TGTGCCAGTAGTCGAAGTCAAGAGACCCAGTACTTC. Translated, it reads CASSRSQETQYF. Here the chain combines TRBV19 and TRBJ2-5; the D gene remains uncertain. V is clipped by 5 bases and J by 2 bases, and the sequence between their germline boundaries is 6 bases long. CDR1 LNHDA and CDR2 SQIVND were looked up in the germline V gene (reference sequence). CDR3 length: 12 amino acids, cysteine to phenylalanine. Only the CDR3 DNA stays, 36 bases, in frame from base 1.